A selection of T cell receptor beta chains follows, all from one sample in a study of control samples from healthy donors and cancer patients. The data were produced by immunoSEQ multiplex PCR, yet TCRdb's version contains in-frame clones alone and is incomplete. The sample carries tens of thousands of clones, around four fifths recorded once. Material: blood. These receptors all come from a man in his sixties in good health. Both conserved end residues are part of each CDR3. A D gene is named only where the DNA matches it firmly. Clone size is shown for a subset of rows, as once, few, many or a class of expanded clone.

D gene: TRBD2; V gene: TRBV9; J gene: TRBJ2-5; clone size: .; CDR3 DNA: TGTGCCAGCAGCGTAGCACTAGCGGAACAAGAGACCCAGTACTTC; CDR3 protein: CASSVALAEQETQYF
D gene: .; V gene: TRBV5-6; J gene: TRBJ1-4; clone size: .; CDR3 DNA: TGTGCCAGCAGCTTGGCAGGGCAGGGTCCTGAAAAACTGTTTTTT; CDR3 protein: CASSLAGQGPEKLFF
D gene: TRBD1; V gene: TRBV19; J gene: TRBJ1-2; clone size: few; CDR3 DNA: TGTGCCAGTAGTATTGGGCCAGGGGGCAACTATGGCTACACCTTC; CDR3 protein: CASSIGPGGNYGYTF
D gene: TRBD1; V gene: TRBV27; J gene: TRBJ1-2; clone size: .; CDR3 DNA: TGTGCCAGCAGGGCCACAGGGGGACGAGGCTACACCTTC; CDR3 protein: CASRATGGRGYTF
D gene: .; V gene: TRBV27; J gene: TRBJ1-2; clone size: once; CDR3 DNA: TGTGCCAGCAGCGCCCGGGGGAACTATGGCTACACCTTC; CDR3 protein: CASSARGNYGYTF
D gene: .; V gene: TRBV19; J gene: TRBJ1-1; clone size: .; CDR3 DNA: TGTGCCAGTAGATTGTTGGGCGTAAGAAACACTGAAGCTTTCTTT; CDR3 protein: CASRLLGVRNTEAFF
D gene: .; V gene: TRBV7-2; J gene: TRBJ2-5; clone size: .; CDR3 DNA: TGTGCCAGCAGCTTCGGGTGGAGGGGTGGACAAGAGACCCAGTACTTC; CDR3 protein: CASSFGWRGGQETQYF
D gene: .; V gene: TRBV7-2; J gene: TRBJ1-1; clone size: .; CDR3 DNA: TGTGCCAGCAGCCCTAGCCGGGGGACTGAAGCTTTCTTT; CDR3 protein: CASSPSRGTEAFF
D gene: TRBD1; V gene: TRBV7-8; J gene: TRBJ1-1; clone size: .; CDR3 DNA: TGTGCCAGCAGCGTTGACAGGGGACGCACTGAAGCTTTCTTT; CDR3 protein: CASSVDRGRTEAFF
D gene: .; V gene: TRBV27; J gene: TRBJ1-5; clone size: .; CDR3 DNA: TGTGCCAGCAGCAGGCCTGGTCAGCCCCAGCATTTT; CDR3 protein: CASSRPGQPQHF
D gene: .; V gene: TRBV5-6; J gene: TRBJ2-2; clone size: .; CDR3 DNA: TGTGCCAGCAGCTCCCCTATAGAGGTCAGCCAGAACACCGGGGAGCTGTTTTTT; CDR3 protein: CASSSPIEVSQNTGELFF